These T cell receptor beta chains were read from a single sample in a study of cytomegalovirus exposure and HLA in healthy donors. TCRdb's table, derived via immunoSEQ multiplex PCR, lists solely in-frame clones and lacks some. The data contain 150,000 to 200,000 clones, 81% of them singletons. The specimen sequenced was PBMCs. The receptor set was obtained from a woman between 50 and 59 years old in good health and CMV-seronegative. The CDR3 runs from the conserved cysteine through the conserved F or W. A D gene is named only where the DNA matches it firmly. Size values are once, few and many counts, or a class for expanded clones, and some rows have none.

d_call,clone_size,v_call,j_call,cdr3_nt,cdr3_aa
.,.,TRBV13,TRBJ1-1,TGTGCCAGCAGCCTTGACACAATACCGTCCGAAGCTTTCTTT,CASSLDTIPSEAFF
TRBD2,.,TRBV9,TRBJ2-1,TGTGCCAGCAGCGATACAAGGAGCGGGATGAGCTCCTACAATGAGCAGTTCTTC,CASSDTRSGMSSYNEQFF
TRBD2,.,TRBV5-5,TRBJ2-5,TGTGCCAGCAGCTCCATAGCGGCGGGAGGTCGGACCCAGTACTTC,CASSSIAAGGRTQYF
TRBD1,.,TRBV2,TRBJ2-6,TGTGCCAGCATCGACAGGGGATCTGGGGCCAACGTCCTGACTTTC,CASIDRGSGANVLTF
.,.,TRBV4-3,TRBJ2-1,TGCGCCAGCAGCCAAGATCGGGGAGCTAGCAATGAGCAGTTCTTC,CASSQDRGASNEQFF
.,.,TRBV9,TRBJ2-1,TGTGCCAGCAGCGTAGGGTCATACAGCTCCATGAATGAGCAGTTCTTC,CASSVGSYSSMNEQFF
TRBD1,.,TRBV28,TRBJ1-1,TGTGCCAGCAGCCGCCGGGACAGGGGACGGACTGAAGCTTTCTTT,CASSRRDRGRTEAFF
.,.,TRBV19,TRBJ2-1,TGTGCCAGTACCCCGCAAGGGGTATCCTACAATGAGCAGTTCTTC,CASTPQGVSYNEQFF
.,.,TRBV5-6,TRBJ2-6,TGTGCCAGCAGCTTGCGGTACCCTGGGGCCAACGTCCTGACTTTC,CASSLRYPGANVLTF
.,.,TRBV19,TRBJ2-3,TGTGCCAGTAGTATGCGGGCGGTCCCCCTAGCAACAGATACGCAGTATTTT,CASSMRAVPLATDTQYF
TRBD1,.,TRBV7-6,TRBJ2-3,TGTGCCAGCAGCCCAGGGACAGGACCCACAGATACGCAGTATTTT,CASSPGTGPTDTQYF
TRBD1,.,TRBV5-4,TRBJ2-3,TGTGCCAGCAGCTGGGACAGGGGGCATGGAGATACGCAGTATTTT,CASSWDRGHGDTQYF
.,.,TRBV29-1,TRBJ1-2,TGCAGCGTAGCCCGGGTCCGGAGGGACGGCTACACCTTC,CSVARVRRDGYTF
TRBD1,.,TRBV11-2,TRBJ2-7,TGTGCCAGCAGCACTCTGGACAGGGAGTACCCCTACGAGCAGTACTTC,CASSTLDREYPYEQYF
TRBD2,.,TRBV28,TRBJ2-3,TGTGCCAGCAGTTTAGGGACTAGCGGGGGGGGCACAGATACGCAGTATTTT,CASSLGTSGGGTDTQYF
.,.,TRBV6-5,TRBJ1-2,TGTGCCAGCAGTTACTCCTTACAGGGCGGTGGCTACACCTTC,CASSYSLQGGGYTF
.,.,TRBV29-1,TRBJ2-7,TGCAGCGTGGCTGACAGCCCCTACGAGCAGTACTTC,CSVADSPYEQYF
.,.,TRBV14,TRBJ2-7,TGTGCCAGCAGCCAAGGATCGCGAGTTAACGAGCAGTACTTC,CASSQGSRVNEQYF
TRBD2,.,TRBV28,TRBJ2-2,TGTGCCAGCACCCTAGCGGGAACTAACACCGGGGAGCTGTTTTTT,CASTLAGTNTGELFF
TRBD2,.,TRBV2,TRBJ2-5,TGTGCCAGCAGGAAAGTACTAGCGGGGGAAGAGACCCAGTACTTC,CASRKVLAGEETQYF
.,.,TRBV5-6,TRBJ2-7,TGTGCCAGCAGCAGCTTTGCCGGTTTTATCTACGAGCAGTACTTC,CASSSFAGFIYEQYF
TRBD1,.,TRBV27,TRBJ2-1,TGTGCCAGCAGTTTATTAAGGGACAGAGGCGATGAGCAGTTCTTC,CASSLLRDRGDEQFF
TRBD2,.,TRBV7-2,TRBJ2-1,TGTGCCAGCAGCTTAAAACTAGCGGGGGGACGCAATGAGCAGTTCTTC,CASSLKLAGGRNEQFF
TRBD1,.,TRBV5-1,TRBJ2-2,TGCGCCAGCAGCTCCCACAGGGGCCTCAACACCGGGGAGCTGTTTTTT,CASSSHRGLNTGELFF
.,few,TRBV11-2,TRBJ1-1,TGTGCCAGCAGCTTAGGTGGAGGGCCGAACACTGAAGCTTTCTTT,CASSLGGGPNTEAFF
TRBD2,.,TRBV9,TRBJ2-1,TGTGCCAGCAGCGTGGTACCTAGCGGGGTCAATGAGCAGTTCTTC,CASSVVPSGVNEQFF
TRBD1,once,TRBV11-2,TRBJ1-2,TGTGCCAGCAGCTTAGATAGACAGGGTGCTGGCTACACCTTC,CASSLDRQGAGYTF
TRBD2,.,TRBV7-2,TRBJ2-3,TGTGCCAGCAGCTCACCCCTCGGAGCGGGGGGGAGGGATACGCAGTATTTT,CASSSPLGAGGRDTQYF
TRBD1,.,TRBV6-6,TRBJ1-2,TGTGCCAGCAGTCAGACAGGGGGCCACTATGGCTACACCTTC,CASSQTGGHYGYTF
.,.,TRBV7-2,TRBJ2-7,TGTGCCAGCAGCCCGGGACTGTTCTACGAGCAGTACTTC,CASSPGLFYEQYF